This passage covers 20 T cell receptor beta chains from one sample sequenced in a study of neurological immune-mediated disorders. This sample's time point: longitudinal time-point 1 (baseline). TCRdb redid the calling of the 5' RACE reads with MiXCR, one entry per CDR3 protein. This table holds about 49,000 distinct CDR3 sequences, more than 8% found once. Sequenced material: PBMCs. Receptors were obtained from a woman aged 40 to 50 in good health.

This clonotype was counted many times. CDR3: CASRQTGTGNTIYF. The CDR3 coding sequence is TGTGCCAGCAGACAAACAGGGACTGGAAACACCATATATTTT. The chain uses TRBV12-3 or TRBV12-4 and TRBJ1-3, with D perhaps matching TRBD1 (6 bases). This CDR3 has 14 residues. The V end lost 6 bases, the J end lost 2 bases, and 11 bases lay between the germline ends.

The chain links TRBV6-5 to TRBJ1-5; D is unresolved. The germline CDR1 and CDR2 sequences are MNHEY and SVGAGI. This CDR3 is 13 amino acids long. V lost 0 bases, J lost 6 bases, and 6 bases lay in between. This chain's CDR3 is CASSYSISQPQHF. The CDR3 coding sequence is TGTGCCAGCAGTTACTCGATAAGTCAGCCCCAGCATTTT.

This clonotype was seen many times. The V and J genes are TRBV7-2 and TRBJ2-7; D perhaps matches TRBD2 (6 bases). The CDR3 is made up of 15 amino acids. V was trimmed by 1 base and J by 3 bases, leaving 13 bases between them. Germline V gives CDR1 SGHTA, CDR2 FQGNSA. The CDR3 nucleotides are TGTGCCAGCAGCTTAGGTGCGGGGCCCAGCTACGAGCAGTACTTC. Translated: CASSLGAGPSYEQYF.

This clonotype was detected many times. This rearrangement joins TRBV4-1 to TRBJ1-2; TRBD1 might be the D (6 bases). Trimming took 0 bases from V and 8 from J, leaving 22 bases between them. CDR1 and CDR2 (germline): MGHRA, YSYEKL. The CDR3 runs 17 residues. CDR3 in amino acids: CASSQDRQGNPRGGYTF. DNA of the CDR3: TGCGCCAGCAGCCAAGATCGGCAGGGGAACCCCCGCGGCGGCTACACCTTC.

This clonotype was found many times. The chain uses TRBV7-9 and TRBJ1-1, with D possibly being TRBD1 (5 bases). The germline V and J ends were trimmed by 4 bases and 5 bases, with 17 bases remaining between them. The CDR3 is 15 residues long. Germline CDR1 reads SEHNR; CDR2 reads FQNEAQ (reference sequence). CDR3 loop: CASSSPGEGKTEAFF. The CDR3, as DNA: TGTGCCAGCAGCTCCCCTGGCGAGGGGAAGACTGAAGCTTTCTTT.

This clonotype was observed at least ten times. The V call is TRBV7-3, the J call TRBJ1-2; 7 bases match TRBD1. V trimming: 3 bases; J trimming: 6 bases; junction bases outside the gene matches: 4. This CDR3 is built from 13 residues. Germline V gives CDR1 SGHTA, CDR2 FQGTGA. CDR3 loop: CASSLMTGHGYTF. DNA for the CDR3: TGTGCCAGCAGCTTGATGACAGGGCATGGCTACACCTTC. Full variable domain (remainder filled in from reference TRBV7-3 and TRBJ1-2): GAGVSQTPSNKVTEKGKYVELRCDPISGHTALYWYRQSLGQGPEFLIYFQGTGAADDSGLPNDRFFAVRPEGSVSTLKIQRTERGDSAVYLCASSLMTGHGYTFGSGTRLTVV.

This clonotype was seen only a few times. The CDR3, as DNA: TGTGCCAGCAGCAGGACAGGCCCCTGGGGCTACACCTTC. Translated: CASSRTGPWGYTF. The chain combines TRBV7-2 with TRBJ1-2, with 7 bases identical to TRBD1. This CDR3 region has 13 residues. Trimming at V came to 5 bases and at J to 8 bases, leaving 8 bases not matched to a gene. Germline V gives CDR1 SGHTA, CDR2 FQGNSA.

This clonotype was seen many times. The V gene is TRBV18, the J gene TRBJ1-1, with D tentatively TRBD1 (5 bases). The CDR3 contains 13 residues. CDR1 and CDR2 (germline): KGHSH, LQKENI. The germline V and J ends were trimmed by 6 bases and 4 bases, with 12 bases remaining between them. CDR3 nucleotides: TGTGCCAGCTCCCCCTCCGGGGGCACTGAAGCTTTCTTT. Its translation: CASSPSGGTEAFF.

This clonotype was seen at least ten times. The chain uses TRBV6-6 and TRBJ2-7; TRBD2 agrees at 13 bases. This CDR3 comprises 21 residues. Germline loops: CDR1 MNHNY, CDR2 SVGAGI (reference sequence). The ends lost 0 bases at V and 0 bases at J; junction bases unmatched: 14. CDR3 in amino acids: CASSYSPLLLAGGSFSYEQYF. For the CDR3, the DNA is TGTGCCAGCAGTTACTCGCCCCTATTACTAGCGGGAGGGTCATTCTCCTACGAGCAGTACTTC.

This clonotype was detected many times. The chain combines TRBV10-3 with TRBJ2-3, with no clear D. In germline, CDR1 is ENHRY, CDR2 SYGVKD. The CDR3 runs 11 residues. Trimming left V 7 bases short and J 6 bases short, with 8 bases between. The CDR3 sequence: CAITGGDTQYF. Written as DNA, the CDR3 is TGTGCCATCACGGGCGGTGATACGCAGTATTTT.

This clonotype is a singleton in its sample. Here the CDR3 omits its conserved ending phenylalanine or tryptophan, so a read error is the likely source. The CDR3 loop reads CAISENQGSGDLFL. In nucleotides, the CDR3 is TGTGCCATCAGTGAGAACCAGGGGTCCGGGGATCTGTTTCTT. The rearrangement uses TRBV10-3 and TRBJ2-2; perhaps TRBD1 as D (6 bases). The germline V gene has CDR1 ENHRY and CDR2 SYGVKD. This CDR3 is built from 14 residues.

This clonotype has ten or more counts. The chain uses TRBV5-6 and TRBJ1-1; 9 bases are a match to TRBD1. The germline V gene has CDR1 SGHDT and CDR2 YYEEEE. With 4 bases clipped from V and 4 bases from J, the junction kept 8 bases outside the gene matches. The CDR3 is 15 amino acids. The DNA of the CDR3 is TGTGCCAGCAGCGGCTTACAGGGGGCCGGCACTGAAGCTTTCTTT. This codes for CASSGLQGAGTEAFF.

This clonotype was counted at least ten times. The chain carries TRBV3-1 and TRBJ2-1; no firm D call. Deletions cut 0 bases from V and 12 bases from J, with 9 bases between. This CDR3 contains 12 residues. Germline V lookup: CDR1 LGHDT, CDR2 YNNKEL (reference sequence). The CDR3 DNA reads as TGTGCCAGCAGCCAAGATGACCGTGGGCAGTTCTTC. Its protein product is CASSQDDRGQFF.

In its sample, this clonotype was seen a few times. The chain is built from TRBV6-1 and TRBJ1-2, with D possibly matching TRBD1 (5 bases). The CDR3 runs 15 residues. V dropped 8 bases and J dropped 6 bases, with 22 bases sitting between them. CDR1 and CDR2 (germline): MNHNS, SASEGT. The CDR3 DNA reads as TGTGCCAGCGTACCTGGACATTCTGTAAATGATGGCTACACCTTC. This gives the protein CASVPGHSVNDGYTF.

This clonotype occurred many times. The chain employs TRBV5-1 and TRBJ2-2; 10 nucleotides align to TRBD2. Germline assignment: CDR1 SGHRS and CDR2 YFSETQ. This CDR3 region has 15 residues. Trimming at V came to 0 bases and at J to 6 bases, leaving 2 bases not matched to a gene. The CDR3, as DNA: TGCGCCAGCAGCTTGGCTAGCGGGAGTGCCGGGGAGCTGTTTTTT. This encodes CASSLASGSAGELFF. Filled out from reference TRBV5-1 and TRBJ2-2, the complete variable domain reads KAGVTQTPRYLIKTRGQQVTLSCSPISGHRSVSWYQQTPGQGLQFLFEYFSETQRNKGNFPGRFSGRQFSNSRSEMNVSTLELGDSALYLCASSLASGSAGELFFGEGSRLTVL.

In its sample, this clonotype was seen many times. The chain carries TRBV6-5 and TRBJ1-1; possible D gene TRBD1, 5 bases. Germline assignment: CDR1 MNHEY and CDR2 SVGAGI. The CDR3 loop spans 14 amino acids. Trimming cost V 5 bases and J 2 bases, with 12 bases left between them. CDR3 coding DNA: TGTGCCAGCAGTCCAGGGACGGGTAACACTGAAGCTTTCTTT. Its protein product is CASSPGTGNTEAFF.

There are many counts of this clonotype. The chain uses TRBV5-6 and TRBJ1-1; tentatively, D is TRBD1 (6 bases). CDR1 SGHDT and CDR2 YYEEEE come from the germline V gene. V was trimmed by 4 bases and J by 4 bases, leaving 17 bases between them. This CDR3 is 15 amino acids long. The CDR3 spells CASSLGGGAGTEAFF. The DNA for the CDR3 is TGTGCCAGCAGCCTGGGGGGGGGCGCGGGCACTGAAGCTTTCTTT.

The sample holds a few counts of this clonotype. The chain combines TRBV9 with TRBJ2-7, with a weak D call TRBD2 (6 bases). Looked up from germline, CDR1 is SGDLS and CDR2 is YYNGEE. V was trimmed by 0 bases and J by 2 bases, leaving 15 bases between them. CDR3 size: 16 residues. The CDR3 nucleotides read TGTGCCAGCAGCGTAGCTAGTGGAGCGGGCCCCTACGAGCAGTACTTC. Protein product: CASSVASGAGPYEQYF. The full variable domain, its missing parts supplied by reference TRBV9 and TRBJ2-7, is DSGVTQTPKHLITATGQRVTLRCSPRSGDLSVYWYQQSLDQGLQFLIQYYNGEERAKGNILERFSAQQFPDLHSELNLSSLELGDSALYFCASSVASGAGPYEQYFGPGTRLTVT.

To note about this clonotype: A single base separates this from a much larger clone, so it may be a read error. This rearrangement joins TRBV4-1 to TRBJ1-1, with D hard to call. Germline-derived CDR1 and CDR2 are MGHRA and YSYEKL. This CDR3 has 13 amino acids. The CDR3 loop reads CASRQVSRTEAFF. The CDR3, as DNA: TGCGCCAGCAGACAAGTGTCCCGGACTGAAGCTTTCTTT.

This clonotype showed up many times. The chain links TRBV7-2 to TRBJ2-1; D uncertain. This CDR3 is built from 11 residues. Trimming removed 5 bases at V and 2 bases at J, with 1 base between. Germline lookup yields CDR1 SGHTA and CDR2 FQGNSA. This CDR3 is CASSAYNEQFF. In nucleotides, the CDR3 is TGTGCCAGCAGCGCCTACAATGAGCAGTTCTTC.